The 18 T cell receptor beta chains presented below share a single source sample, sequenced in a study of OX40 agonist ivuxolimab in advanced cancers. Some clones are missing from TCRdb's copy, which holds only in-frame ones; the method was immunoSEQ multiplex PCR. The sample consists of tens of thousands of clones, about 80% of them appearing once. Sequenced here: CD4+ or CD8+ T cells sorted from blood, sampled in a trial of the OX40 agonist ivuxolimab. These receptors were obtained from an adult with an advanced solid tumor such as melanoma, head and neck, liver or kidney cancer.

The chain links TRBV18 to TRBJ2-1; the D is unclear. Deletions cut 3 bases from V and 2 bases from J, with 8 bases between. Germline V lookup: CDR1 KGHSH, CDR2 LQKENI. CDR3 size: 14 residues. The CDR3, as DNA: TGTGCCAGCTCACCGGCTCACCCCTACAATGAGCAGTTCTTC. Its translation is CASSPAHPYNEQFF.

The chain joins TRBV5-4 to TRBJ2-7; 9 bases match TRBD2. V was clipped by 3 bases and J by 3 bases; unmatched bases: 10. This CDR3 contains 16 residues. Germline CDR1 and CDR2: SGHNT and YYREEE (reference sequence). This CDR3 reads CASSSGSLAGNYEQYF. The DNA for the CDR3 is TGTGCCAGCAGCTCTGGATCGCTAGCGGGAAACTACGAGCAGTACTTC.

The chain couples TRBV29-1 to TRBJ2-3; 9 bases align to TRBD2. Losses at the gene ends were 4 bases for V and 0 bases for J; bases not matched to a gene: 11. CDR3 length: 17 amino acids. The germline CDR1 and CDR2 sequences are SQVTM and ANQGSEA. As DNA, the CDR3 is TGCAGCGTTGCATCATCGGCTAGCGGGATTAGCACAGATACGCAGTATTTT. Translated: CSVASSASGISTDTQYF.

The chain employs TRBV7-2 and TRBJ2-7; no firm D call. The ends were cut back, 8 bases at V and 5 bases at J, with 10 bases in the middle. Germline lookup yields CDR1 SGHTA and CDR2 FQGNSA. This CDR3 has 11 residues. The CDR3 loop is CASGVRNEQYF. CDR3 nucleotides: TGTGCCAGCGGGGTCAGGAACGAGCAGTACTTC.

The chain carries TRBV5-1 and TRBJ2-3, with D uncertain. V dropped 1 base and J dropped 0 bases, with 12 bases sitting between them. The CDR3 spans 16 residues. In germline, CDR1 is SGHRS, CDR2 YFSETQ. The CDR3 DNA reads TGCGCCAGCAGCTTGTTGTCCGGACCGAGCACAGATACGCAGTATTTT. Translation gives CASSLLSGPSTDTQYF.

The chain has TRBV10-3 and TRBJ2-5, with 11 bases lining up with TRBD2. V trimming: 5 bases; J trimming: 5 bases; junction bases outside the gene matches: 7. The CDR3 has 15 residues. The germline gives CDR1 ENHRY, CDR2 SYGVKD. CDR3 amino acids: CAISSSGRSGETQYF. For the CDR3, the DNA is TGTGCCATCAGTTCTAGCGGGAGGTCGGGGGAGACCCAGTACTTC.

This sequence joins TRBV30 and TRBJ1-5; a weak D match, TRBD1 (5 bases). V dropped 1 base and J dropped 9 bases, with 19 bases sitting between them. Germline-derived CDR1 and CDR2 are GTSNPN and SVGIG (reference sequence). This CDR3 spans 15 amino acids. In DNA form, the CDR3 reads TGTGCCTGGAGTGCGTTAGTTGGGGGTGAATCGCCCCAGCATTTT. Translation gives CAWSALVGGESPQHF.

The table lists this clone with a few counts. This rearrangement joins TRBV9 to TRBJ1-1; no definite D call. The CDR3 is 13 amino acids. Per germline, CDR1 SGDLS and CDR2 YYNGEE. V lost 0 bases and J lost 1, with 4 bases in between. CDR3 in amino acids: CASSVDRNTEAFF. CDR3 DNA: TGTGCCAGCAGCGTAGACAGGAACACTGAAGCTTTCTTT.

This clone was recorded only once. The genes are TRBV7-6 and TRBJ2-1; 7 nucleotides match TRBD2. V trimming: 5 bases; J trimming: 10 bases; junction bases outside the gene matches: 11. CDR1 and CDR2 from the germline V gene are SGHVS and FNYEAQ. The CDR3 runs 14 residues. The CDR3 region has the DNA TGTGCCAGCAGCGCCCTGGCGGGGGTAAGGGAGCAGTTCTTC. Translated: CASSALAGVREQFF. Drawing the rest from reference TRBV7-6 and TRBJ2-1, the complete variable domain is GAGVSQSPRYKVTKRGQDVALRCDPISGHVSLYWYRQALGQGPEFLTYFNYEAQQDKSGLPNDRFSAERPEGSISTLTIQRTEQRDSAMYRCASSALAGVREQFFGPGTRLTVL.

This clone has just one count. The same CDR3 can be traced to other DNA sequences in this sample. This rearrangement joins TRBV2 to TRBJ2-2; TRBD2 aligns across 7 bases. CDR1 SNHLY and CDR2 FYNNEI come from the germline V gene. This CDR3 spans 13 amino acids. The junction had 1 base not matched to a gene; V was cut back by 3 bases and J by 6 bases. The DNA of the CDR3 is TGTGCCAGCAGTGATCGGGGGGCCGGGGAGCTGTTTTTT. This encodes CASSDRGAGELFF.

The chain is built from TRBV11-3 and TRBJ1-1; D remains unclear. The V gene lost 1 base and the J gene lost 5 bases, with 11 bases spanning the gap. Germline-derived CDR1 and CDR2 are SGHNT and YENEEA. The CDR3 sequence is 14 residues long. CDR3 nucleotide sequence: TGTGCCAGCAGCTTAGGTGGGGTAGGAACTGAAGCTTTCTTT. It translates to CASSLGGVGTEAFF.

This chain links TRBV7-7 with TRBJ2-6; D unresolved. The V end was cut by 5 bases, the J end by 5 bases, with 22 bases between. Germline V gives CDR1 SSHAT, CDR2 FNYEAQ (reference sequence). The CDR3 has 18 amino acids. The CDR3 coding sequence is TGTGCCAGCAGCCACCATTCAGTGCCACAAAGTCGGGCCAACGTCCTGACTTTC. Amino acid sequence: CASSHHSVPQSRANVLTF.

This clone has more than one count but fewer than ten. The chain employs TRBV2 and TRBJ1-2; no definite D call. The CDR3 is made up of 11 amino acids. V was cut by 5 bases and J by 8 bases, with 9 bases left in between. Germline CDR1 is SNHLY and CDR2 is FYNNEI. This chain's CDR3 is CASSPQSGYTF. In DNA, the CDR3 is TGTGCCAGCAGTCCCCAGAGCGGCTACACCTTC.

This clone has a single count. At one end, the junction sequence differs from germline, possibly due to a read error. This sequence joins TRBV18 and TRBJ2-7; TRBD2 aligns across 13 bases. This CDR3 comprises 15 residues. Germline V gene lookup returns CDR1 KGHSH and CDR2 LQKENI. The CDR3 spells CASSPLAGGPYEQYF. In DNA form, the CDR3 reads TGTGCCAGCTCCCCACTAGCGGGGGGGCCTTACGAGCAGTACTTC. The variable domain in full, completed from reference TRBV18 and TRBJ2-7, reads NAGVMQNPRHLVRRRGQEARLRCSPMKGHSHVYWYRQLPEEGLKFMVYLQKENIIDESGMPKERFSAEFPKEGPSILRIQQVVRGDSAAYFCASSPLAGGPYEQYFGPGTRLTVT.

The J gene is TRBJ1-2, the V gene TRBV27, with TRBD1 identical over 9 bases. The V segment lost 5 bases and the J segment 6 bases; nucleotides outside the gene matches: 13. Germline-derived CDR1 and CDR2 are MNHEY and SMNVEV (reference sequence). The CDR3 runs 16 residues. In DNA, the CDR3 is TGTGCCAGCAGTCCAAGTCCCGGGACAGGGTTGGATGGCTACACCTTC. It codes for CASSPSPGTGLDGYTF.

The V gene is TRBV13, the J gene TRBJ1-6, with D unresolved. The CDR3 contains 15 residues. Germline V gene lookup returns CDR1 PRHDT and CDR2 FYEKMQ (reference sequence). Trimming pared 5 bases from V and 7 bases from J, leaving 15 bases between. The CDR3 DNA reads TGTGCCAGCAGCCCCTCCACCGGTCGGAATTCACCCCTCCACTTT. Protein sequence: CASSPSTGRNSPLHF.

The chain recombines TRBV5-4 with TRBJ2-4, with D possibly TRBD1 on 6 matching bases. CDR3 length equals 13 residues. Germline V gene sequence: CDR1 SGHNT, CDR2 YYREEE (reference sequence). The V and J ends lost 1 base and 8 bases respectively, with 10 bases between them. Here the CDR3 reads CASSLNREDIQYF. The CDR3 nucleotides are TGTGCCAGCAGCTTGAACAGGGAAGACATTCAGTACTTC. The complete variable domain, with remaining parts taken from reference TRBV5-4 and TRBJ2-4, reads ETGVTQSPTHLIKTRGQQVTLRCSSQSGHNTVSWYQQALGQGPQFIFQYYREEENGRGNFPPRFSGLQFPNYSSELNVNALELDDSALYLCASSLNREDIQYFGAGTRLSVL.

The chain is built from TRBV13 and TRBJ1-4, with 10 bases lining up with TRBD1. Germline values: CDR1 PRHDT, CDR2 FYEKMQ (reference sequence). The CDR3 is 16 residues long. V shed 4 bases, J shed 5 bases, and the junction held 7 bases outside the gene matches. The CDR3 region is CASSSRQGALNEKLFF. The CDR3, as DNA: TGTGCCAGCAGCTCAAGACAGGGGGCTTTGAATGAAAAACTGTTTTTT.